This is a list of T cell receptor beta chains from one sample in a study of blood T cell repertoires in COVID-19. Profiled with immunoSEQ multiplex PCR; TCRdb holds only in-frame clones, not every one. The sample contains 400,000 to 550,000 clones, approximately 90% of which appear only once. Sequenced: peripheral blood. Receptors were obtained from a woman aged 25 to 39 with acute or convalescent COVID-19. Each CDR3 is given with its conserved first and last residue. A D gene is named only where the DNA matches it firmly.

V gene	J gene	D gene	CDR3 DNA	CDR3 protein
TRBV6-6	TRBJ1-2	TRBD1	TGTGCCAGCACCACCGGGACAGGGGATCGCTACACCTTC	CASTTGTGDRYTF
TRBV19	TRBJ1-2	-	TGTGCCAGTAGTATTGGGGGCAGCACCTTCTATGGCTACACCTTC	CASSIGGSTFYGYTF
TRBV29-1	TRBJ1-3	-	TGCAGCGTTTTAACAGGTCTATCCTTAAACACCATATATTTT	CSVLTGLSLNTIYF
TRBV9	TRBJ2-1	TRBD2	TGTGCCAGCAGTGAAGCCGGGGGGGCCTCTGAGCAGTTCTTC	CASSEAGGASEQFF
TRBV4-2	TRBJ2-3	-	TGTGCCAGCAGCCAAGAGGTGGTTAGGGGTACGCAGTATTTT	CASSQEVVRGTQYF
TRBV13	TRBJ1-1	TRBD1	TGTGCCAGCAGCTTTCGGACAGGGGGATTGAACACTGAAGCTTTCTTT	CASSFRTGGLNTEAFF
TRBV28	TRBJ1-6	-	TGTGCCAGCAGCAGGACAGTCTATAATTCACCCCTCCACTTT	CASSRTVYNSPLHF
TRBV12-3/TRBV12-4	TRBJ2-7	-	TGTGCCAGCAGTTCCGGTTACGAGCAGTACTTC	CASSSGYEQYF
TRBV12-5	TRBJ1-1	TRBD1	TGTGCTAGTGGTTTGGGTAGACAGGGGAACACTGAAGCTTTCTTT	CASGLGRQGNTEAFF
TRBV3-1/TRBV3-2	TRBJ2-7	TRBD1	TGTGCCAGCAGCCAAGACGGGACAGAGTCCTACGAGCAGTACTTC	CASSQDGTESYEQYF
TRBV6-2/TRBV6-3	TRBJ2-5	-	TGTGCCAGCAGTTACCTAGGTGCTGTTGAGACCCAGTACTTC	CASSYLGAVETQYF
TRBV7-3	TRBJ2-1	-	TGTGCCAGCAGCTTACTGGGGGGGCCGTTCAATGAGCAGTTCTTC	CASSLLGGPFNEQFF
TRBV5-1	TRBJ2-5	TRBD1	TGCGCCAGCAGTTTAATTCAGGGGGCAGGAGAGACCCAGTACTTC	CASSLIQGAGETQYF
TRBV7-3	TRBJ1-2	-	TGTGCCAGCAGCTTAAGCCCCTCGGGGAGGAACTATGGCTACACCTTC	CASSLSPSGRNYGYTF
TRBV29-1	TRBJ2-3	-	TGCAGCGTTGAACGGTTACTCAGCACAGATACGCAGTATTTT	CSVERLLSTDTQYF